This T cell receptor (beta chain) was sequenced for a study of T cells in Graves' hyperthyroidism and ophthalmopathy. A NOSPECS grade of at least 4, a Clinical Activity Score of at least 3 and duration under 3 months were recorded in ophthalmopathy patients. Lactation, pregnancy, other autoimmune disease or uncontrolled infection led to exclusion of patients. General study results and limits: Most thyroid clonotypes that were expanded above 0.001 also turned up in blood.

A note on this clonotype: Its antigen is as yet unknown.

Germline V gene sequence: CDR1 LGHNT, CDR2 FRNRAP. V was cut by 0 bases and J by 4 bases, with 16 bases left in between. The CDR3 loop spans 17 amino acids. Amplification yielded TCR beta CDR3 regions, with RNA transcripts as the source. An initial round of RT-PCR targeting the TCR CDR3 relied on the HTBI primer set. TCRdb re-called the multiplex PCR reads through MiXCR, storing one row per CDR3 protein. Counted here are over 400,000 distinct CDR3 sequences, approximately 22% occurring once; the ten biggest clones make up around 54%. The sequence came from a woman in her seventies with Graves' ophthalmopathy. The chain is built from TRBV12-5 and TRBJ2-1; possible D gene TRBD1, 6 bases. Sequenced sample: blood. The CDR3 sequence: CASGLVPPGQRYNEQFF. For the CDR3, the DNA is TGTGCTAGTGGTTTGGTACCTCCGGGACAACGATACAATGAGCAGTTCTTC.